This T cell receptor beta chain was observed in a study of Graves' ophthalmopathy and Graves' hyperthyroidism. In the study overall: Hyperthyroidism qualified as stable when ophthalmopathy did not develop within 18 months of follow-up.

The sequenced template was RNA, covering the TCR beta CDR3 region. The first-round RT-PCR employed HTBI primers together with the Qiagen OneStep RT-PCR kit. A multiplex PCR was then performed as the second round. One entry per CDR3 protein, called by TCRdb with MiXCR from the multiplex PCR reads. The sample contains a few hundred thousand distinct CDR3 sequences, approximately 35% of which appear only once. Newly diagnosed hyperthyroidism donors, aged 18 to 65, duration under 2 months. Study-wide results and caveats: At approximately 70% sensitivity and 72.22% specificity, the model predicted progression of the ophthalmopathy.

Germline V lookup: CDR1 SGHTA, CDR2 FQGTGA. Trimming at V came to 5 bases and at J to 0 bases, leaving 4 bases not matched to a gene. This CDR3 contains 15 residues. Comment on this clonotype: Its antigen is currently unknown.

Input material: peripheral blood or thyroid tissue (not recorded which). The chain links TRBV7-3 to TRBJ2-3; TRBD1 aligns across 8 bases. The sequence came from an adult man with Graves' hyperthyroidism. CDR3 nucleotide sequence: TGTGCCAGCAGCCCCGGGACAGGAAGCACAGATACGCAGTATTTT. This translates into CASSPGTGSTDTQYF.